Listed here are 29 T cell receptor beta chains from one sample, sequenced in a study of blood T cell repertoires in COVID-19. Clones were read by immunoSEQ multiplex PCR, and TCRdb kept only the in-frame ones, dropping some. Among approximately 330,000 clones listed, around nine tenths were seen once. The specimen was peripheral blood. These receptors all come from a woman in her forties or fifties with active or convalescent COVID-19.

The chain recombines TRBV18 with TRBJ2-7, with D tentatively TRBD2 (5 bases). The CDR3 covers 16 residues. In germline, CDR1 is KGHSH, CDR2 LQKENI. Trimming shortened V by 5 bases and J by 0 bases, and 17 bases separated the two germline ends. CDR3 residues: CASSGEGVRFSYEQYF. In DNA, the CDR3 is TGTGCCAGCTCAGGAGAGGGAGTTCGTTTCTCCTACGAGCAGTACTTC.

This chain joins TRBV15 and TRBJ1-3; no clear D gene. Trimming cost V 0 bases and J 0 bases, with 12 bases left between them. Germline assignment: CDR1 LNHNV and CDR2 YYDKDF (reference sequence). CDR3 size: 17 residues. The CDR3 DNA reads TGTGCCACCAGCAGAGATAATGTCGGGAGCTCTGGAAACACCATATATTTT. Its translation is CATSRDNVGSSGNTIYF.

This chain joins TRBV5-1 and TRBJ2-2; 10 bases agree with TRBD1. CDR3 length: 19 residues. Germline CDR1 is SGHRS and CDR2 is YFSETQ. Trimming cost V 0 bases and J 1 base; bases outside gene matches: 9. In DNA form, the CDR3 reads TGCGCCAGCAGCTTGGGGCGGACAGGGGGAAGCCTGAACACCGGGGAGCTGTTTTTT. It encodes CASSLGRTGGSLNTGELFF.

This rearrangement joins TRBV11-2 to TRBJ2-7, with D hard to call. Germline CDR1 is SGHAT and CDR2 is FQNNGV. This CDR3 is 15 amino acids long. V lost 7 bases, J lost 2 bases, and 18 bases lay in between. CDR3 residues: CASTLRTWATYEQYF. CDR3 DNA sequence: TGTGCCAGCACCCTAAGAACCTGGGCCACCTACGAGCAGTACTTC.

The chain joins TRBV7-9 to TRBJ1-1; perhaps TRBD1 as D (5 bases). The V gene lost 1 base and the J gene lost 6 bases, with 12 bases spanning the gap. Germline V gene lookup returns CDR1 SEHNR and CDR2 FQNEAQ (reference sequence). CDR3 length: 14 residues. CDR3 region: CASSLDERGSEAFF. In DNA, the CDR3 is TGTGCCAGCAGCTTAGACGAAAGGGGTTCTGAAGCTTTCTTT.

The CDR3 sequence: CACQEGAYGYTF. The DNA for the CDR3 is TGTGCCTGCCAGGAGGGGGCCTATGGCTACACCTTC. V gene TRBV30 combines with J gene TRBJ1-2, with 7 bases matching TRBD1. V dropped 6 bases and J dropped 4; count of bases not matched to a gene: 5. The germline V gene has CDR1 GTSNPN and CDR2 SVGIG (reference sequence). There are 12 residues in the CDR3.

This clone showed up just once. The chain is built from TRBV7-3 and TRBJ2-5; maybe TRBD2 (6 bases). The CDR3 is 15 amino acids. Germline lookup yields CDR1 SGHTA and CDR2 FQGTGA. The V gene lost 1 base and the J gene lost 2 bases, with 11 bases spanning the gap. For the CDR3, the DNA is TGTGCCAGCAGCTTAAGCGGACTAATACAAGAGACCCAGTACTTC. Translated, it gives CASSLSGLIQETQYF.

J is TRBJ1-1 and V is TRBV25-1; maybe TRBD1 (6 bases). Germline CDR1 MGHDK, CDR2 SYGVNS. This CDR3 spans 13 amino acids. V was clipped by 2 bases and J by 4 bases, with 8 bases between them. CDR3 nucleotides: TGTGCCAGCAGTGAACAGGGGTCCACTGAAGCTTTCTTT. It codes for CASSEQGSTEAFF.

Details on this clone: Different DNA sequences within this sample yield the same CDR3. V gene TRBV24-1 combines with J gene TRBJ2-2; D might be TRBD1 (6 bases). Germline V gene data show CDR1 as KGHDR and CDR2 as SFDVKD. This CDR3 contains 14 residues. Trimming removed 3 bases from V and 3 bases from J, with 7 bases in between. The CDR3: CATSDTGYTGELFF. The DNA of the CDR3 is TGTGCCACCAGTGATACAGGGTACACCGGGGAGCTGTTTTTT.

The genes are TRBV28 and TRBJ2-1; D perhaps matches TRBD2 (6 bases). Germline V CDR1 and CDR2: MDHEN, SYDVKM. This CDR3 spans 12 amino acids. The ends were cut back, 5 bases at V and 8 bases at J, with 10 bases in the middle. The CDR3 DNA sequence: TGTGCCAGCAGTCCAAGACTAGATGAGCAGTTCTTC. It codes for CASSPRLDEQFF. Full variable domain (outside the CDR3, taken from reference TRBV28 and TRBJ2-1): DVKVTQSSRYLVKRTGEKVFLECVQDMDHENMFWYRQDPGLGLRLIYFSYDVKMKEKGDIPEGYSVSREKKERFSLILESASTNQTSMYLCASSPRLDEQFFGPGTRLTVL.

For the CDR3, the DNA is TGCGCCAGCAGCCAAGGGCGAGGCCAGGGCTACGAGCAGTACTTC. Translation: CASSQGRGQGYEQYF. J is TRBJ2-7 and V is TRBV4-1, with a possible D match to TRBD1 (5 bases). With 1 base removed from V and 3 bases from J, the gap between germline ends came to 13 bases. The germline V gene encodes CDR1 MGHRA and CDR2 YSYEKL. The CDR3 has 15 amino acids.

The chain is built from TRBV2 and TRBJ2-5; no definite D call. V was shortened by 2 bases and J by 5 bases, with 18 bases between the two germline ends. Germline V CDR1 and CDR2: SNHLY, FYNNEI. The CDR3 runs to 16 residues. CDR3 residues: CASSESGRRSEETQYF. The CDR3 nucleotides read TGTGCCAGCAGTGAATCCGGTAGACGTTCGGAGGAGACCCAGTACTTC.

Points on this clone: At one end the junction does not follow the germline gene, possibly because of a read error. This chain links TRBV7-7 with TRBJ2-5; D gene unclear. The length of the CDR3 is 15 residues. Germline-derived CDR1 and CDR2 are SSHAT and FNYEAQ (reference sequence). The CDR3 nucleotides are TGTGCTAGCAGCTTATACCAATCCCCGGGAGAGACCCAGTACTTC. Protein product: CASSLYQSPGETQYF.

The CDR3 coding sequence is TGTGCCAGCAGCGCTAGACAGTTAAGTTCCGGGGAGCTGTTTTTT. Its protein is CASSARQLSSGELFF. The chain carries TRBV7-2 and TRBJ2-2; weak D call: TRBD1 (5 bases). The CDR3 covers 15 residues. The germline V gene encodes CDR1 SGHTA and CDR2 FQGNSA. V gave up 5 bases and J gave up 6 bases, with 16 bases separating them.

V and J are TRBV19 and TRBJ1-3; no clear D gene. This CDR3 is built from 16 residues. Deletions cut 3 bases from V and 0 bases from J, with 12 bases between. Germline-derived CDR1 and CDR2 are LNHDA and SQIVND (reference sequence). The CDR3 DNA is TGTGCCAGTAGTATCAGGATGCAGTCCTCTGGAAACACCATATATTTT. Translation gives CASSIRMQSSGNTIYF.

The chain uses TRBV5-6 and TRBJ2-1; 10 bases fit TRBD1. Germline lookup yields CDR1 SGHDT and CDR2 YYEEEE. Trimming took 0 bases from V and 3 from J; bases not matched to a gene: 3. The CDR3 runs to 16 residues. The CDR3 bases are TGTGCCAGCAGCTTGGCCGGGACAGGGGACTACAATGAGCAGTTCTTC. Protein product: CASSLAGTGDYNEQFF.

This rearrangement joins TRBV28 to TRBJ1-3; D perhaps matches TRBD1 (5 bases). Per germline, CDR1 MDHEN and CDR2 SYDVKM. The V end lost 2 bases, the J end lost 0 bases, and 20 bases lay between the germline ends. The CDR3 runs 19 residues. The CDR3 spells CASSLRGRVHLSSGNTIYF. CDR3 bases: TGTGCCAGCAGTTTAAGGGGTAGGGTACACCTTTCCTCTGGAAACACCATATATTTT.

As DNA, the CDR3 is TGTGCCAGCAGTCAGGGACAGGGGCGAGCGGAGACCCAGTACTTC. Amino acids: CASSQGQGRAETQYF. The J gene is TRBJ2-5, the V gene TRBV27; 10 bases match TRBD1. The germline CDR1 and CDR2 sequences are MNHEY and SMNVEV (reference sequence). There are 15 residues in the CDR3. Trimming cost V 5 bases and J 5 bases; bases outside gene matches: 8.

The chain is built from TRBV9 and TRBJ2-3, with TRBD2 as a possible D gene (6 bases). This CDR3 contains 16 residues. Trimming stripped 0 bases from V and 2 bases from J, with 13 bases between. CDR1 and CDR2 (germline): SGDLS, YYNGEE. CDR3 protein: CASSVEYRENTDTQYF. CDR3 coding DNA: TGTGCCAGCAGCGTAGAGTACCGGGAGAACACAGATACGCAGTATTTT.

V usage is TRBV19 and J usage is TRBJ2-6, with D perhaps matching TRBD2 (5 bases). CDR3 length: 16 amino acids. V was pared by 5 bases and J by 0 bases, with 11 bases between. Germline loops: CDR1 LNHDA, CDR2 SQIVND (reference sequence). CDR3 residues: CASSRGSYSGANVLTF. The CDR3 nucleotides are TGTGCCAGTAGTCGTGGGAGTTACTCTGGGGCCAACGTCCTGACTTTC.

Here the CDR3 DNA reads TGTGCCAGCAGCCAACGACAGGGGCCAGATCAGCCCCAGCATTTT. Translating gives CASSQRQGPDQPQHF. The chain employs TRBV4-2 and TRBJ1-5; 8 bases align to TRBD1. CDR3 length: 15 residues. V trimming: 2 bases; J trimming: 5 bases; junction bases outside the gene matches: 5. CDR1 is LGHNA and CDR2 is YNFKEQ in the germline V gene.

This clone was counted only a few times. V is TRBV6-5 and J is TRBJ1-5; no clear D. The CDR3 runs 14 residues. CDR1 and CDR2 from the germline V gene are MNHEY and SVGAGI. With 6 bases removed from V and 2 bases from J, the gap between germline ends came to 11 bases. The CDR3 sequence is CASSPPYGNQPQHF. CDR3 sequence (DNA): TGTGCCAGCAGCCCCCCCTACGGCAATCAGCCCCAGCATTTT.

The chain joins TRBV6-2 or TRBV6-3 to TRBJ1-1, with D hard to call. V was cut by 4 bases and J by 4 bases, with 22 bases left in between. CDR1 and CDR2 from the germline V gene are MNHEY and SVGEGT. The CDR3 has 17 residues. The CDR3 protein is CASSSRSSILVATEAFF. CDR3 bases: TGTGCCAGCAGTTCTAGAAGTAGCATCCTCGTAGCCACTGAAGCTTTCTTT.

The chain employs TRBV6-6 and TRBJ2-3; tentatively, D is TRBD2 (5 bases). Germline-derived CDR1 and CDR2 are MNHNY and SVGAGI (reference sequence). Trimming left V 10 bases short and J 0 bases short, with 17 bases between. CDR3 size: 15 residues. The CDR3 spells CAIRRAALSTDTQYF. CDR3 DNA: TGTGCCATCAGGCGGGCGGCCCTAAGCACAGATACGCAGTATTTT.

The rearrangement uses TRBV15 and TRBJ1-4; TRBD1 matches 8 bases. This CDR3 comprises 16 residues. The V gene end was trimmed by 0 bases and the J gene end by 11 bases; junction bases not matched to a gene: 11. Germline V gene sequence: CDR1 LNHNV, CDR2 YYDKDF (reference sequence). The CDR3 protein is CATSRDAQGATGKLFF. Written as DNA, the CDR3 is TGTGCCACCAGCAGAGATGCCCAGGGGGCTACCGGGAAACTGTTTTTT.

The V call is TRBV25-1, the J call TRBJ2-7, with 7 bases identical to TRBD1. Germline CDR1 is MGHDK and CDR2 is SYGVNS. The CDR3 is 14 residues long. The V and J ends lost 4 bases and 8 bases, in that order; junction bases with no gene match: 11. The CDR3 spells CASSVIPRQGQQYF. The CDR3 nucleotides are TGTGCCAGCAGTGTCATCCCCCGACAGGGACAGCAGTACTTC.

The V and J genes are TRBV3-1 (or the pseudogene TRBV3-2) and TRBJ1-5; D is unclear. The V end lost 0 bases, the J end lost 4 bases, and 7 bases lay between the germline ends. This CDR3 contains 14 residues. Looked up from germline, CDR1 is LGHDT and CDR2 is YNNKEL (reference sequence). The DNA for the CDR3 is TGTGCCAGCAGCCAAGATCCAGTAAATCAGCCCCAGCATTTT. Translating gives CASSQDPVNQPQHF.

The chain couples TRBV6-2 or TRBV6-3 to TRBJ1-1; 8 bases are a match to TRBD1. This CDR3 region has 12 residues. V shed 5 bases, J shed 4 bases, and the junction held 0 bases outside the gene matches. From germline, CDR1 is MNHEY and CDR2 SVGEGT. The CDR3 sequence is CASSQGATEAFF. CDR3 nucleotide sequence: TGTGCCAGCAGTCAGGGGGCCACTGAAGCTTTCTTT.

The count of this clone is one. The V call is TRBV18, the J call TRBJ1-2, with 11 bases lining up with TRBD1. The germline gives CDR1 KGHSH, CDR2 LQKENI. The V and J ends lost 3 bases and 8 bases, in that order; junction bases with no gene match: 5. The CDR3 length is 14 residues. The CDR3 sequence is CASSPGQGAGGYTF. In nucleotides, the CDR3 is TGTGCCAGCTCACCCGGACAGGGGGCCGGCGGCTACACCTTC.